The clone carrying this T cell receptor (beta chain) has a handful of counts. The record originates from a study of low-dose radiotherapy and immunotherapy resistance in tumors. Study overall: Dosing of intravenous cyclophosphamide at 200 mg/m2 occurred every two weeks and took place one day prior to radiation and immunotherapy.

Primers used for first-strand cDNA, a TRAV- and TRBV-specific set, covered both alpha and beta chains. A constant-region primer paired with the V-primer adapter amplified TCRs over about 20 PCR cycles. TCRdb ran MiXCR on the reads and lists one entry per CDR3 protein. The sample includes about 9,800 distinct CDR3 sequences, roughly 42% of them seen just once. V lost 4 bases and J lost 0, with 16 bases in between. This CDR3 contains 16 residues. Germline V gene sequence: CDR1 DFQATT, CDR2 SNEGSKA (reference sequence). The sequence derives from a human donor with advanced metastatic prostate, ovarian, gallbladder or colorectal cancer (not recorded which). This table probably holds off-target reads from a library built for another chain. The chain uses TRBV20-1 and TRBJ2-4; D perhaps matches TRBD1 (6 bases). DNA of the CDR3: TGCAGTGCTAAGCAACCGGGACAACTAGCCAAAAACATTCAGTACTTC. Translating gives CSAKQPGQLAKNIQYF.